The 7 T cell receptor beta chains listed next were all sequenced from one sample in a study of shared clonotypes between healthy human individuals. Produced via immunoSEQ multiplex PCR; TCRdb's table is partial and in-frame only. The profile shows a few hundred thousand clones, about 95% of them singletons. CD45RO-negative, CCR7-positively selected cells formed the naive CD8 fraction, excluding terminally differentiated effector memory CD45RA+ cells. Source material: naive CD8+ T cells sorted from blood. The receptors stem from a woman in her 30s in good health.

The count of this clone is one. The gene calls are TRBV14 and TRBJ2-7, with 8 nucleotides matching TRBD2. With 3 bases clipped from V and 7 bases from J, the junction kept 8 bases outside the gene matches. This CDR3 comprises 14 residues. CDR1 and CDR2 from the germline V gene are SGHDN and FVKESK. The CDR3 reads CASSQREAIREQYF. As DNA, the CDR3 is TGTGCCAGCAGCCAGCGGGAGGCCATCAGGGAGCAGTACTTC.

The V gene is TRBV10-3, the J gene TRBJ2-7; the D call may be TRBD1 or TRBD2 (5 bases each). Trimming pared 4 bases from V and 0 bases from J, leaving 16 bases between. The germline CDR1 and CDR2 sequences are ENHRY and SYGVKD. The length of the CDR3 is 16 residues. The CDR3 spells CAISAGTVLTSYEQYF. CDR3 nucleotide sequence: TGTGCCATCAGTGCGGGGACGGTCCTCACCTCCTACGAGCAGTACTTC.

The chain combines TRBV21-1 with TRBJ1-5; the table's D call, TRBD1, was not checked against the DNA. TRBV21-1 constitutes a pseudogene. The CDR3 contains 14 residues. The CDR3 DNA is TGTGCCAGCAGCAAAGACAGGAGCAATCAGCCCCAGCATTTT. Translation: CASSKDRSNQPQHF.

The gene calls are TRBV19 and TRBJ1-5; D may be TRBD1 (6 bases). The CDR3 extends over 15 amino acids. Trimming stripped 3 bases from V and 2 bases from J, with 11 bases between. Germline-derived CDR1 and CDR2 are LNHDA and SQIVND (reference sequence). As DNA, the CDR3 is TGTGCCAGTAGTATTCCAAGGGGGGGCAATCAGCCCCAGCATTTT. It encodes CASSIPRGGNQPQHF.

The genes are TRBV28 and TRBJ1-2; D is perhaps TRBD1 (5 bases). V was clipped by 6 bases and J by 4 bases, with 15 bases between them. The V gene's germline CDR1 is MDHEN and CDR2 SYDVKM. CDR3 length: 14 residues. The CDR3 nucleotides are TGTGCCAGCAGGCAGACCGGGACCGTCTATGGCTACACCTTC. Protein product: CASRQTGTVYGYTF.

The V gene is TRBV4-1, the J gene TRBJ2-1; D could derive from TRBD1 or TRBD2 (6 bases each). Trimming removed 7 bases from V and 3 bases from J, with 16 bases in between. The CDR3 is 15 residues long. From germline, CDR1 is MGHRA and CDR2 YSYEKL. CDR3 amino acids: CASTPEGDGYNEQFF. As DNA, the CDR3 is TGCGCCAGCACTCCGGAGGGGGACGGCTACAATGAGCAGTTCTTC.

The V gene is TRBV7-9, the J gene TRBJ1-2, with no clear D. The V end lost 5 bases, the J end lost 0 bases, and 13 bases lay between the germline ends. The CDR3 extends over 15 amino acids. Germline V gene sequence: CDR1 SEHNR, CDR2 FQNEAQ (reference sequence). This CDR3 reads CASSPVLTANYGYTF. Here the CDR3 DNA reads TGTGCCAGCAGCCCAGTTCTAACAGCTAACTATGGCTACACCTTC.